Each of the 18 T cell receptor beta chains below was sequenced from the same sample in a study of spatial heterogeneity in lung cancer. General observations from the study: Counts that tracked tumor mutation counts were those of expanded intratumoral alpha and beta TCRs.

MiXCR, run by TCRdb on the 5' RACE reads, gives a single entry per CDR3 protein. The sample lists around 4,300 distinct CDR3 sequences, around 7.9% occurring once. For these receptors, no antigen is known. The time point was: sample taken at primary tumor resection. Source: lung tumor tissue, taken at surgery. Every receptor here comes from a male donor with early-stage non-small cell lung cancer.

This clonotype is termed medium-sized (0.01 to 0.1%). CDR3: CASSGDSGGLGYTF. In DNA, the CDR3 is TGCGCCAGCAGCGGGGACAGCGGAGGCCTAGGCTACACCTTC. The chain uses TRBV5-1 and TRBJ1-2; TRBD1 aligns across 7 bases. The CDR3 loop spans 14 amino acids. Germline V lookup: CDR1 SGHRS, CDR2 YFSETQ. Unmatched junction bases numbered 11, after V lost 4 bases and J lost 8 bases. Based on the CDR3 plus reference TRBV5-1 and TRBJ1-2, the full variable domain is KAGVTQTPRYLIKTRGQQVTLSCSPISGHRSVSWYQQTPGQGLQFLFEYFSETQRNKGNFPGRFSGRQFSNSRSEMNVSTLELGDSALYLCASSGDSGGLGYTFGSGTRLTVV.

The V and J genes are TRBV20-1 and TRBJ2-5, with a possible D match to TRBD1 (6 bases). The CDR3 is made up of 14 amino acids. Germline values: CDR1 DFQATT, CDR2 SNEGSKA (reference sequence). V was shortened by 3 bases and J by 1 base, with 12 bases between the two germline ends. The CDR3 here is CSASTTGIQETQYF. In nucleotides, the CDR3 is TGCAGTGCTAGTACGACAGGAATCCAAGAGACCCAGTACTTC.

This clonotype was detected a few times. This chain links TRBV7-8 with TRBJ1-1; no firm D call. The CDR3 contains 16 residues. Trimming left V 1 base short and J 0 bases short, with 12 bases between. CDR1 and CDR2 (germline): SGHVS, FQNEAQ. The CDR3 sequence is CASSLVPRSLNTEAFF. DNA for the CDR3: TGTGCCAGCAGCTTAGTTCCTCGATCCCTGAACACTGAAGCTTTCTTT.

This clonotype is medium-sized. The gene calls are TRBV5-1 and TRBJ2-7; 10 bases line up with TRBD2. Trimming at V came to 4 bases and at J to 1 base, leaving 8 bases not matched to a gene. Per germline, CDR1 SGHRS and CDR2 YFSETQ. The CDR3 length is 16 residues. DNA for the CDR3: TGCGCCAGCAGCCTGACACTAGCGGGAATTTCCTACGAGCAGTACTTC. Its translation: CASSLTLAGISYEQYF.

Within the sample, this clonotype is medium-sized. The chain links TRBV19 to TRBJ2-7, with TRBD1 identical over 7 bases. Trimming removed 4 bases from V and 0 bases from J; junction bases left unmatched: 3. The CDR3 consists of 14 residues. CDR1 LNHDA and CDR2 SQIVND come from the germline V gene (reference sequence). Here the CDR3 reads CASSSAGGSYEQYF. Here the CDR3 DNA reads TGTGCCAGTAGTAGCGCAGGGGGCTCCTACGAGCAGTACTTC.

This clonotype counts as medium-sized. The V and J genes are TRBV5-1 and TRBJ2-5, with TRBD1 as a possible D gene (7 bases). Germline values: CDR1 SGHRS, CDR2 YFSETQ. The V gene lost 1 base and the J gene lost 5 bases, with 15 bases spanning the gap. The CDR3 is 15 residues long. The CDR3 here is CASSLTGEASETQYF. The CDR3 coding sequence is TGCGCCAGCAGCTTGACAGGGGAGGCTAGTGAGACCCAGTACTTC.

This clonotype is judged medium-sized. The J gene is TRBJ2-5, the V gene TRBV3-1; D not certain. V was cut by 2 bases and J by 2 bases, with 0 bases left in between. This CDR3 spans 11 amino acids. Germline-derived CDR1 and CDR2 are LGHDT and YNNKEL (reference sequence). The CDR3 protein is CASSQQETQYF. The CDR3 DNA sequence: TGTGCCAGCAGCCAACAAGAGACCCAGTACTTC.

This clonotype has only one observation. The V and J genes are TRBV6-2 or TRBV6-3 and TRBJ2-7; D unresolved. This CDR3 contains 12 residues. Germline V CDR1 and CDR2: MNHEY, SVGEGT. V dropped 5 bases and J dropped 1 base, with 6 bases sitting between them. The CDR3, as DNA: TGTGCCAGCAGTGACGGGTCCTACGAGCAGTACTTC. It encodes CASSDGSYEQYF.

This clonotype has at least ten counts. The chain joins TRBV12-3 or TRBV12-4 to TRBJ2-1; TRBD2 matches at 11 bases. The V segment lost 1 base and the J segment 9 bases; nucleotides outside the gene matches: 2. CDR3 length equals 14 residues. In DNA, the CDR3 is TGTGCCAGCAGTTTAGACGGACTAGCGGGTGAGCAGTTCTTC. It specifies CASSLDGLAGEQFF.

This rearrangement joins TRBV5-5 to TRBJ2-7, with 11 bases aligning to TRBD2. Germline CDR1 reads SGHKS; CDR2 reads YYEKEE (reference sequence). Trimming took 7 bases from V and 1 from J; bases not matched to a gene: 13. The length of the CDR3 is 17 residues. The CDR3 loop reads CASVSDRGTSGSYEQYF. In DNA form, the CDR3 reads TGTGCCAGCGTCAGCGACAGGGGGACTAGCGGATCCTACGAGCAGTACTTC.

The sample holds many counts of this clonotype. The chain uses TRBV4-3 and TRBJ1-2; unclear D gene. The CDR3 covers 13 residues. Per germline, CDR1 LGHNA and CDR2 YSLEER. Trimming removed 0 bases at V and 5 bases at J, with 7 bases between. In DNA, the CDR3 is TGCGCCAGCAGCCAAGACGGTTGGTATGGCTACACCTTC. It codes for CASSQDGWYGYTF.

The chain couples TRBV6-1 to TRBJ1-2, with a possible D match to TRBD1 (5 bases). Germline V CDR1 and CDR2: MNHNS, SASEGT. This CDR3 spans 13 amino acids. V was pared by 6 bases and J by 0 bases, with 8 bases between. CDR3 DNA sequence: TGTGCCAGCAGGGACACCTCTAACTATGGCTACACCTTC. Amino acid sequence: CASRDTSNYGYTF.

This clonotype is medium-sized. The V gene is TRBV6-6, the J gene TRBJ1-5; 8 nucleotides align to TRBD1. Trimming removed 5 bases from V and 0 bases from J; junction bases left unmatched: 18. The CDR3 is 20 residues long. Germline lookup yields CDR1 MNHNY and CDR2 SVGAGI (reference sequence). CDR3 residues: CASSNGRAGGATNSNQPQHF. CDR3 in DNA: TGTGCCAGCAGTAACGGACGCGCAGGGGGCGCGACTAATAGCAATCAGCCCCAGCATTTT.

This chain uses TRBV6-5 with TRBJ1-4; TRBD1 is a possible D gene (6 bases). The CDR3 runs 17 residues. V lost 5 bases, J lost 0 bases, and 16 bases lay in between. Germline V lookup: CDR1 MNHEY, CDR2 SVGAGI. The CDR3 region has the DNA TGTGCCAGCAGTCCCAGACAGGACTCGCCAACTAATGAAAAACTGTTTTTT. Amino acids: CASSPRQDSPTNEKLFF.

Within the sample, this clonotype is medium-sized. The DNA of the CDR3 is TGTGCCAGCAGCCGCGGACAGCCTGGGGCCAACGTCCTGACTTTC. It is translated as CASSRGQPGANVLTF. The V gene is TRBV7-2, the J gene TRBJ2-6; D possibly corresponds to TRBD1 (6 bases). CDR3 length: 15 amino acids. The V and J ends lost 5 bases and 2 bases respectively, with 10 bases between them. The germline gives CDR1 SGHTA, CDR2 FQGNSA. Filled out from reference TRBV7-2 and TRBJ2-6, the complete variable domain reads GAGVSQSPSNKVTEKGKDVELRCDPISGHTALYWYRQSLGQGLEFLIYFQGNSAPDKSGLPSDRFSAERTGGSVSTLTIQRTQQEDSAVYLCASSRGQPGANVLTFGAGSRLTVL.

By share of the sample, this clonotype is medium-sized. The chain recombines TRBV29-1 with TRBJ2-7; D gene unclear. Germline CDR1 reads SQVTM; CDR2 reads ANQGSEA. CDR3 length: 11 residues. V was trimmed by 4 bases and J by 5 bases, leaving 9 bases between them. The CDR3 loop reads CSVGALDEQYF. The CDR3 region has the DNA TGCAGCGTTGGGGCCTTAGACGAGCAGTACTTC.

The chain couples TRBV3-1 to TRBJ1-6, with D perhaps TRBD1 (5 bases). V lost 3 bases, J lost 8 bases, and 11 bases lay in between. From germline, CDR1 is LGHDT and CDR2 YNNKEL (reference sequence). The CDR3 totals 14 residues. DNA for the CDR3: TGTGCCAGCAGCCAGCCGACGGGGCATTCACCCCTCCACTTT. Its protein is CASSQPTGHSPLHF.

Ten or more counts support this clonotype. The chain uses TRBV14 and TRBJ2-2; D gene ambiguous. Trimming cost V 0 bases and J 1 base, with 6 bases left between them. The V gene's germline CDR1 is SGHDN and CDR2 FVKESK. The CDR3 has 15 residues. CDR3 coding DNA: TGTGCCAGCAGCCAAGAGGCCTTGAACACCGGGGAGCTGTTTTTT. Protein product: CASSQEALNTGELFF.